These 9 T cell receptor beta chains originate from one sample sequenced in a study of T cells in Graves' hyperthyroidism and ophthalmopathy. Using RNA transcripts as the source, TCR beta CDR3 regions were amplified. Using the HTBI primer set, a first-round RT-PCR was run on the TCR CDR3. TCRdb re-called the multiplex PCR reads through MiXCR, storing one row per CDR3 protein. The sample lists about 570,000 distinct CDR3 sequences, approximately 44% seen once, with around 20% in the top ten. Sequencing was carried out using peripheral blood or thyroid tissue (not recorded which). Receptors were obtained from an adult woman with Graves' disease, either hyperthyroidism or ophthalmopathy (not recorded which).

In its sample, this clonotype was seen a few times. This sequence joins TRBV7-9 and TRBJ1-1, with TRBD1 matching 10 bases. V was pared by 6 bases and J by 5 bases, with 9 bases of the junction left unmatched. The CDR3 is made up of 15 amino acids. From germline, CDR1 is SEHNR and CDR2 FQNEAQ (reference sequence). CDR3 nucleotide sequence: TGTGCCAGCAGTCTAAGGACAGGGGGGTATACTGAAGCTTTCTTT. Amino acids: CASSLRTGGYTEAFF. Full variable domain (missing parts from reference TRBV7-9 and TRBJ1-1): DTGVSQNPRHKITKRGQNVTFRCDPISEHNRLYWYRQTLGQGPEFLTYFQNEAQLEKSRLLSDRFSAERPKGSFSTLEIQRTEQGDSAMYLCASSLRTGGYTEAFFGQGTRLTVV.

V gene TRBV7-3 combines with J gene TRBJ2-7; 10 bases map to TRBD2. Germline V CDR1 and CDR2: SGHTA, FQGTGA. V shed 5 bases and J 5 bases; nucleotides not matched to a gene: 6. The length of the CDR3 is 14 residues. The CDR3 region has the DNA TGTGCCAGCAGCCTCCCTGGGACTAGCGACGAGCAGTACTTC. This encodes CASSLPGTSDEQYF.

The rearrangement joins TRBV6-5 to TRBJ1-1, with 11 bases fitting TRBD1. The V gene's germline CDR1 is MNHEY and CDR2 SVGAGI. This CDR3 comprises 18 residues. Unmatched junction bases numbered 8, after V lost 1 base and J lost 1 base. For the CDR3, the DNA is TGTGCCAGCAGTTACTTTGGACAGGGGGCGAGGAGGAACACTGAAGCTTTCTTT. Encoded protein: CASSYFGQGARRNTEAFF.

This clonotype was detected only a few times. The V and J genes are TRBV5-1 and TRBJ1-2; TRBD1 aligns across 7 bases. Losses at the gene ends were 2 bases for V and 4 bases for J; bases not matched to a gene: 5. CDR3 length equals 14 residues. Germline lookup yields CDR1 SGHRS and CDR2 YFSETQ. CDR3 sequence (DNA): TGCGCCAGCAGCTTCAAGGGACAGATCTATGGCTACACCTTC. Translation: CASSFKGQIYGYTF.

V and J are TRBV29-1 and TRBJ2-5; D uncertain. This CDR3 contains 11 residues. Germline assignment: CDR1 SQVTM and CDR2 ANQGSEA. The germline V and J ends were trimmed by 6 bases and 1 base, with 6 bases remaining between them. The CDR3 protein is CSVEFQETQYF. The CDR3 bases are TGCAGCGTCGAATTCCAAGAGACCCAGTACTTC.

As to this clonotype: Relative to the germline gene, one junction end is altered; a read error may explain this. The V gene is TRBV6-5, the J gene TRBJ1-1, with a possible D match to TRBD1 (5 bases). The CDR3 consists of 13 residues. Germline assignment: CDR1 MNHEY and CDR2 SVGAGI. The CDR3 sequence is CAISYSGGTEAFF. The CDR3 DNA reads TGTGCCATCAGTTACTCCGGGGGTACTGAAGCTTTCTTT.

This rearrangement joins TRBV28 to TRBJ2-5; TRBD2 agrees at 13 bases. Per germline, CDR1 MDHEN and CDR2 SYDVKM. The CDR3 totals 16 residues. Trimming cost V 5 bases and J 3 bases; bases outside gene matches: 6. The CDR3 region has the DNA TGTGCCAGCAGTCCCGTGGGACTAGCGGGAAAAGAGACCCAGTACTTC. It yields the protein CASSPVGLAGKETQYF.

With respect to this clonotype: This is likely a read error, given that the CDR3 carries no conserved phenylalanine or tryptophan at its end. The chain uses TRBV9 and TRBJ1-1, with a possible D match to TRBD1 (5 bases). CDR1 is SGDLS, CDR2 YYNGEE, per germline. The CDR3 covers 15 residues. The ends were cut back, 0 bases at V and 0 bases at J, with 9 bases in the middle. CDR3 region: CASSVGGGMNTEAFS. The CDR3 DNA is TGTGCCAGCAGCGTAGGGGGGGGAATGAACACTGAAGCTTTCTCT.

The chain uses TRBV20-1 and TRBJ1-2; weak D call: TRBD1 (6 bases). Germline lookup yields CDR1 DFQATT and CDR2 SNEGSKA (reference sequence). Deletions cut 6 bases from V and 8 bases from J, with 16 bases between. The CDR3 runs 12 residues. Written as DNA, the CDR3 is TGCAGTGCGCCCGACAGGCCAGCAGGCTACACCTTC. It translates to CSAPDRPAGYTF.